Sequencing of this T cell receptor beta chain was carried out in a study of T cell repertoires in cytomegalovirus infection. With respect to this clonotype: No antigen is known for it.

TCRdb recomputed calls from the reads with MiXCR, one row per CDR3 protein. This sample yields 300,000 to 400,000 distinct CDR3 sequences, of which under 35% are seen a single time; 20% belongs to the top ten. V was clipped by 0 bases and J by 0 bases, with 10 bases between them. The CDR3 is 17 residues long. Looked up from germline, CDR1 is SGHRS and CDR2 is YFSETQ. This TCR was sampled from a human donor in good health (CMV status not recorded). Some clones in this sample may be carry-over from other donors' samples. This chain connects TRBV5-1 to TRBJ2-6; D unclear. Source: cultured PBMCs, taken from culture after CMV antigen stimulation. The CDR3 loop reads CASSLEVSGSGANVLTF. The CDR3 DNA reads as TGCGCCAGCAGCTTGGAGGTTTCGGGCTCTGGGGCCAACGTCCTGACTTTC.